This TCR beta chain emerged from a study of cytomegalovirus exposure and HLA in healthy donors. 13 Jbeta primers and 60 Vbeta primers were used for the PCR. As originally analysed: Later reanalysis found 60 million to 90 million unique TCR beta chains, 9 million to 12 million of them shared. Some clones are missing from TCRdb's copy, which holds only in-frame ones; the method was immunoSEQ multiplex PCR. D and trimming come from the DNA, and the V and J calls and clone size come from that table. The repertoire holds 210,000 or so clones, with about 84% as singletons. V lost 4 bases and J lost 5, with 11 bases in between. Germline V gene data show CDR1 as SGHRS and CDR2 as YFSETQ. The CDR3 covers 13 residues. As regards this clone: Its antigen remains unidentified.

Notes on the study in general: Analysis was carried out at a later point, and it linked a missense DCLRE1C variant to TCR beta V- and J-gene trimming. A few CMV-associated chains proved CMV antigen-specific in vitro.

Regarding donors, all were healthy bone marrow donors. The sequence came from a human donor in good health. The chain recombines TRBV5-1 with TRBJ2-3; D possibly corresponds to TRBD1 (6 bases). Material for sequencing was PBMCs. The CDR3 reads CASSPGQQDTQYF. Written as DNA, the CDR3 is TGCGCCAGCAGCCCTGGACAGCAAGATACGCAGTATTTT.